The 22 T cell receptor beta chains reported below all come from one sample, sequenced in a study of response to subunit inactivated influenza vaccine. Each CDR3 protein is one row after TCRdb ran MiXCR on the RT-PCR reads. Here the sample spans about 650,000 distinct CDR3 sequences, about a sixth being singletons. The sample consisted of PBMCs from blood, taken 11 to 12 days after vaccination. Source of these receptors: a man aged 50-59 years who received an inactivated influenza vaccine.

J is TRBJ2-1 and V is TRBV7-9; D may correspond to TRBD1 or TRBD2 (5 bases each). This CDR3 is 16 amino acids long. Trimming stripped 5 bases from V and 6 bases from J, with 20 bases between. From germline, CDR1 is SEHNR and CDR2 FQNEAQ (reference sequence). CDR3 region: CASSSRTGTTPNEQFF. The DNA of the CDR3 is TGTGCCAGCAGCAGTCGGACCGGGACCACCCCCAATGAGCAGTTCTTC.

The sample holds many counts of this clonotype. The chain carries TRBV20-1 and TRBJ2-7; 10 nucleotides agree with TRBD1. The V and J ends lost 6 bases and 2 bases, in that order; junction bases with no gene match: 4. Germline assignment: CDR1 DFQATT and CDR2 SNEGSKA (reference sequence). This CDR3 spans 13 amino acids. CDR3 nucleotides: TGCAGTGCAGACAGGGGGCCCCCCTACGAGCAGTACTTC. This translates into CSADRGPPYEQYF.

This clonotype has just a few counts. This chain uses TRBV6-8 with TRBJ2-7; 7 nucleotides align to TRBD1. The CDR3 runs to 15 residues. The V and J ends lost 6 bases and 0 bases, in that order; junction bases with no gene match: 8. The V gene's germline CDR1 is MNHGY and CDR2 SAAAGT. CDR3 sequence: CASSSDRENSYEQYF. The CDR3 coding sequence is TGTGCCAGCAGCTCCGACAGGGAAAACTCCTACGAGCAGTACTTC.

The sample holds many counts of this clonotype. V is TRBV7-2 and J is TRBJ1-2; a possible D gene is TRBD1 (6 bases). Germline V gene lookup returns CDR1 SGHTA and CDR2 FQGNSA. V lost 5 bases and J lost 4, with 20 bases in between. The CDR3 is 16 amino acids. CDR3 residues: CASSPDGGASSYGYTF. The CDR3 DNA is TGTGCCAGCAGCCCCGATGGGGGGGCAAGTTCCTATGGCTACACCTTC.

This rearrangement joins TRBV28 to TRBJ2-1; D is perhaps TRBD1 or TRBD2 (5 bases each). V was shortened by 3 bases and J by 7 bases, with 13 bases between the two germline ends. The germline V gene has CDR1 MDHEN and CDR2 SYDVKM. This CDR3 contains 14 residues. CDR3 coding DNA: TGTGCCAGCAGTTTGACAGAGGGGTCAAATGAGCAGTTCTTC. This gives the protein CASSLTEGSNEQFF.

This clonotype was seen more than once but under ten times. This CDR3 reads CASSPLGPGSPLHF. The CDR3 coding sequence is TGTGCCAGCAGCCCACTAGGGCCCGGTTCACCCCTCCACTTT. This rearrangement joins TRBV7-2 to TRBJ1-6; D is unclear. The germline V gene has CDR1 SGHTA and CDR2 FQGNSA. V gave up 5 bases and J gave up 9 bases, with 14 bases separating them. This CDR3 region has 14 residues.

This clonotype was recorded a few times. The V gene is TRBV12-3 or TRBV12-4, the J gene TRBJ2-2; D unresolved. The ends were cut back, 4 bases at V and 6 bases at J, with 6 bases in the middle. This CDR3 has 12 amino acids. CDR3 DNA sequence: TGTGCCAGCAGTTCAGTGCCCGGGGAGCTGTTTTTT. Translated: CASSSVPGELFF.

The rearrangement uses TRBV7-2 and TRBJ2-7; D is possibly TRBD2 (6 bases). Germline-derived CDR1 and CDR2 are SGHTA and FQGNSA. The CDR3 has 16 residues. Trimming removed 2 bases at V and 4 bases at J, with 18 bases between. The CDR3 nucleotides are TGTGCCAGCAGCTTAATGGTGGGACGGAGGGTATACGAGCAGTACTTC. This encodes CASSLMVGRRVYEQYF.

The chain carries TRBV11-2 and TRBJ2-1; D call uncertain. V dropped 2 bases and J dropped 7 bases, with 15 bases sitting between them. CDR3 length: 15 amino acids. In germline, CDR1 is SGHAT, CDR2 FQNNGV. The chain's CDR3 is CASSLSWVLANEQFF. The CDR3 bases are TGTGCCAGCAGCTTATCGTGGGTCTTAGCTAATGAGCAGTTCTTC. Drawing the rest from reference TRBV11-2 and TRBJ2-1, the complete variable domain is EAGVAQSPRYKIIEKRQSVAFWCNPISGHATLYWYQQILGQGPKLLIQFQNNGVVDDSQLPKDRFSAERLKGVDSTLKIQPAKLEDSAVYLCASSLSWVLANEQFFGPGTRLTVL.

The genes are TRBV6-2 or TRBV6-3 and TRBJ2-1; D call uncertain. CDR3 size: 14 residues. V was shortened by 6 bases and J by 10 bases, with 19 bases between the two germline ends. Germline CDR1 and CDR2: MNHEY and SVGEGT. The CDR3 nucleotides are TGTGCCAGCAGACACTATTCCCTTAGCAGGGAGCAGTTCTTC. Translation: CASRHYSLSREQFF.

The table lists this clonotype with a few counts. The gene calls are TRBV6-6 and TRBJ2-7; D is ambiguous. CDR3 length: 13 amino acids. V lost 5 bases to trimming and J lost 3 bases, with 11 bases between them. Germline CDR1 is MNHNY and CDR2 is SVGAGI (reference sequence). The CDR3 DNA sequence: TGTGCCAGCAGTACCAACCCAAACTACGAGCAGTACTTC. It specifies CASSTNPNYEQYF.

This clonotype was recorded a few times. The chain combines TRBV10-3 with TRBJ1-6; D is unclear. V was trimmed by 6 bases and J by 5 bases, leaving 11 bases between them. The CDR3 covers 14 residues. The V gene's germline CDR1 is ENHRY and CDR2 SYGVKD. In DNA, the CDR3 is TGTGCCATCAGGGCCGAGACAAATAATTCACCCCTCCACTTT. Translation gives CAIRAETNNSPLHF.

This clonotype was counted at least ten times. J is TRBJ2-1 and V is TRBV7-2; TRBD2 matches at 11 bases. Per the germline V gene, CDR1 is SGHTA and CDR2 is FQGNSA. The length of the CDR3 is 17 residues. V lost 0 bases to trimming and J lost 3 bases; unmatched junction nucleotides: 4. The chain's CDR3 is CASSLALAGGFYNEQFF. As DNA, the CDR3 is TGTGCCAGCAGCTTAGCCCTAGCGGGAGGATTCTACAATGAGCAGTTCTTC.

This clonotype has just a few counts. J is TRBJ2-3 and V is TRBV29-1; D may be TRBD1 or TRBD2 (6 bases each). This CDR3 contains 14 residues. V was trimmed by 3 bases and J by 1 base, leaving 11 bases between them. The germline CDR1 and CDR2 sequences are SQVTM and ANQGSEA. The CDR3 is CSVDGGRRTDTQYF. The DNA of the CDR3 is TGCAGCGTTGACGGGGGCAGACGCACAGATACGCAGTATTTT.

This clonotype appeared a few times. The rearrangement joins TRBV11-2 to TRBJ2-3; no reliable D call. V lost 1 base, J lost 1 base, and 12 bases lay in between. The CDR3 extends over 16 amino acids. Germline V gene data show CDR1 as SGHAT and CDR2 as FQNNGV. This chain's CDR3 is CASSLAVGQGTDTQYF. In nucleotides, the CDR3 is TGTGCCAGCAGCTTAGCCGTGGGCCAGGGCACAGATACGCAGTATTTT.

This clonotype was counted between two and nine times. This chain uses TRBV27 with TRBJ2-3; no clear D gene. There are 17 residues in the CDR3. Germline CDR1 is MNHEY and CDR2 is SMNVEV (reference sequence). V lost 4 bases to trimming and J lost 5 bases, with 22 bases between them. In DNA, the CDR3 is TGTGCCAGCAGTTCCCGAATAAATACGGCCCGGATAGATACGCAGTATTTT. Translating it yields CASSSRINTARIDTQYF.

There are a few counts of this clonotype. V gene TRBV4-2 combines with J gene TRBJ2-1, with a tentative D call TRBD2 (5 bases). V was shortened by 5 bases and J by 5 bases, with 7 bases between the two germline ends. Germline V gives CDR1 LGHNA, CDR2 YNFKEQ. There are 12 residues in the CDR3. This CDR3 reads CASSRRNNEQFF. The DNA of the CDR3 is TGTGCCAGCAGCAGGAGGAACAATGAGCAGTTCTTC.

The V call is TRBV6-5, the J call TRBJ1-6, with unresolved D. The CDR3 is 17 residues long. Per germline, CDR1 MNHEY and CDR2 SVGAGI. The germline V and J ends were trimmed by 2 bases and 7 bases, with 18 bases remaining between them. CDR3 sequence reads: CASSYRDTRSGNSPLHF. CDR3 in DNA: TGTGCCAGCAGTTACCGCGACACCCGATCGGGGAATTCACCCCTCCACTTT.

This clonotype turned up a few times. The chain combines TRBV24-1 with TRBJ2-1; 10 nucleotides match TRBD1. The CDR3 sequence is 15 residues long. CDR1 is KGHDR, CDR2 SFDVKD, per germline. Germline trimming cut 3 bases from V and 9 bases from J; bases unmatched to any gene: 7. The CDR3 DNA sequence: TGTGCCACCAGTGATAACCGGGACAGGGGCGGTGAGCAGTTCTTC. Its protein is CATSDNRDRGGEQFF.

This clonotype was recorded a few times. The V call is TRBV12-3 or TRBV12-4, the J call TRBJ1-2, with D hard to call. V lost 6 bases and J lost 13, with 15 bases in between. The CDR3 is made up of 11 amino acids. The CDR3 sequence: CASSQRKDGTF. CDR3 nucleotide sequence: TGTGCCAGCAGCCAACGCAAAGATGGCACCTTC.

This clonotype was recorded at least ten times. The CDR3 sequence is CAISEGGDEQYF. The CDR3 DNA reads TGTGCCATCAGTGAAGGCGGGGACGAGCAGTACTTC. The rearrangement uses TRBV10-3 and TRBJ2-7; a possible D gene is TRBD2 (6 bases). The CDR3 sequence is 12 residues long. Germline V CDR1 and CDR2: ENHRY, SYGVKD. The V and J ends lost 3 bases and 5 bases respectively, with 8 bases between them.

This clonotype was recorded a few times. This chain links TRBV12-3 or TRBV12-4 with TRBJ1-2; 9 bases line up with TRBD1. The CDR3 is 14 residues long. The J segment lost 4 bases and the V segment lost 7 bases, leaving 7 bases of the junction unmatched. This chain's CDR3 is CASTRDRVAYGYTF. DNA of the CDR3: TGTGCCAGCACCCGGGACAGGGTAGCCTATGGCTACACCTTC.